This T cell receptor beta chain was identified during a study of T-cell memory formation after mild COVID-19. Germline trimming cut 4 bases from V and 2 bases from J; bases unmatched to any gene: 8. Germline CDR1 reads MDHEN; CDR2 reads SYDVKM. The CDR3 covers 16 residues. TCRdb itself ran the 5' RACE reads through MiXCR, one entry per CDR3 protein. The sample holds just under 550,000 distinct CDR3 sequences, roughly 22% seen once. The TCR originated in an adult woman who had mild COVID-19 (a few samples of this study predate the infection). Cell type and time point are not known. The sequenced sample was PBMCs or a T cell subset sorted from them (not recorded which). The chain combines TRBV28 with TRBJ2-5, with TRBD1 matching over 9 bases. The CDR3 is CASSYGQGSLQETQYF. The CDR3, as DNA: TGTGCCAGCAGTTACGGACAGGGGTCCCTACAAGAGACCCAGTACTTC.